What follows are 3 T cell receptor beta chains derived from one specimen sequenced in a study of cytomegalovirus exposure and HLA in healthy donors. 60 Vbeta and 13 Jbeta primers were used in PCR. TCRdb's copy holds only in-frame clones and misses some; the assay was immunoSEQ multiplex PCR. This table has 75,000 to 90,000 clones, 78% appearing once. Material for sequencing was PBMCs. The receptors were sampled from a male donor in good health and CMV-seropositive.

This chain uses TRBV5-5 with TRBJ1-1; D unresolved. V lost 2 bases to trimming and J lost 0 bases, with 17 bases between them. The germline CDR1 and CDR2 sequences are SGHKS and YYEKEE (reference sequence). CDR3 size: 17 residues. The CDR3 region is CASSLLERNPMNTEAFF. The CDR3 bases are TGTGCCAGCAGCTTATTGGAGAGGAACCCTATGAACACTGAAGCTTTCTTT. The complete variable domain, with remaining parts taken from reference TRBV5-5 and TRBJ1-1, reads DAGVTQSPTHLIKTRGQQVTLRCSPISGHKSVSWYQQVLGQGPQFIFQYYEKEERGRGNFPDRFSARQFPNYSSELNVNALLLGDSALYLCASSLLERNPMNTEAFFGQGTRLTVV.

The chain employs TRBV28 and TRBJ1-5; D call uncertain. The ends were cut back, 5 bases at V and 8 bases at J, with 10 bases in the middle. The CDR3 extends over 12 amino acids. CDR1 and CDR2 from the germline V gene are MDHEN and SYDVKM. The DNA of the CDR3 is TGTGCCAGCAGTCCGCTCGGGGAGCCCCAGCATTTT. This codes for CASSPLGEPQHF. Supplemented by reference TRBV28 and TRBJ1-5, the full variable domain reads DVKVTQSSRYLVKRTGEKVFLECVQDMDHENMFWYRQDPGLGLRLIYFSYDVKMKEKGDIPEGYSVSREKKERFSLILESASTNQTSMYLCASSPLGEPQHFGDGTRLSIL.

This chain links TRBV5-1 with TRBJ2-3; possible D gene TRBD1, 6 bases. CDR1 and CDR2 from the germline V gene are SGHRS and YFSETQ. The germline V and J ends were trimmed by 4 bases and 2 bases, with 14 bases remaining between them. This CDR3 has 15 residues. The CDR3 region is CASSPTGSDTDTQYF. Written as DNA, the CDR3 is TGCGCCAGCAGCCCTACAGGGAGTGACACAGATACGCAGTATTTT.